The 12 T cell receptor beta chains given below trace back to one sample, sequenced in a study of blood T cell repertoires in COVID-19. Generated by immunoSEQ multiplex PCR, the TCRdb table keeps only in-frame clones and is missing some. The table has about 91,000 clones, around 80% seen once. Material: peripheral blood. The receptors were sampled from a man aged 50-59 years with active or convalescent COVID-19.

CDR3: CASSVGGHQPQHF. The CDR3, as DNA: TGTGCCAGCAGCGTAGGGGGCCATCAGCCCCAGCATTTT. This chain uses TRBV5-6 with TRBJ1-5, with TRBD1 matching 7 bases. The CDR3 is 13 amino acids. Germline loops: CDR1 SGHDT, CDR2 YYEEEE. Trimming at V came to 4 bases and at J to 5 bases, leaving 3 bases not matched to a gene.

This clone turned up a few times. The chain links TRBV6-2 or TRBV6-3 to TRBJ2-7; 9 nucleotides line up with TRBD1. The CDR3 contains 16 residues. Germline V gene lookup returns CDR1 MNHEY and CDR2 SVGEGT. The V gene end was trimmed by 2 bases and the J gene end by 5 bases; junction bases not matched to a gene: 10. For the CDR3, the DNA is TGTGCCAGCAGTTACCGAACCGGGACAGGGTCCCACGAGCAGTACTTC. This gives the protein CASSYRTGTGSHEQYF.

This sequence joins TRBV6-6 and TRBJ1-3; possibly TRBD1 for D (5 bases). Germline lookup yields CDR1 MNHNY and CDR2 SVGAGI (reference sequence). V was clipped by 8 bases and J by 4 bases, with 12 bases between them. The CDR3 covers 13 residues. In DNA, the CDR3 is TGTGCCAGCTTAGGGGATGCCGGAAACACCATATATTTT. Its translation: CASLGDAGNTIYF.

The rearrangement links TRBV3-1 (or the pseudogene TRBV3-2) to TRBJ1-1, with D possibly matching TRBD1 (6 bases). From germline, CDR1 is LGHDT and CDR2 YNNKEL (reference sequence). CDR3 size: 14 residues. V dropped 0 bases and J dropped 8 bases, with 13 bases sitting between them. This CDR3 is CASSQEEGRGEAFF. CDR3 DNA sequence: TGTGCCAGCAGCCAAGAAGAAGGCAGGGGAGAAGCTTTCTTT.

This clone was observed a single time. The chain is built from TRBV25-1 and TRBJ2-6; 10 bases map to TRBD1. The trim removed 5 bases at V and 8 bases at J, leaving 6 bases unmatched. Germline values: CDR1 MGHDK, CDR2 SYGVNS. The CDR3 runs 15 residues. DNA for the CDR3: TGTGCCAGCAGTACTCGGACAGGGGGTTCCAACGTCCTGACTTTC. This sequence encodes CASSTRTGGSNVLTF.

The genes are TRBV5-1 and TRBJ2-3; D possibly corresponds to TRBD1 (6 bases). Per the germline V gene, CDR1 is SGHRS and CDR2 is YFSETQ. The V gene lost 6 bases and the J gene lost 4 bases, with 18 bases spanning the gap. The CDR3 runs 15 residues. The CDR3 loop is CASTGHPDSADTQYF. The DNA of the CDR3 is TGCGCCAGCACGGGACACCCCGATTCTGCAGATACGCAGTATTTT.

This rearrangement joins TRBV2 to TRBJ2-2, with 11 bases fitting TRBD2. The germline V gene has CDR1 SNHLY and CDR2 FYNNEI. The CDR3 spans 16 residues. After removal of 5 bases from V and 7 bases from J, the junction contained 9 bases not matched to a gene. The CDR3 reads CASSPGLAVGGGELFF. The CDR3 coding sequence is TGTGCCAGCAGTCCGGGACTAGCGGTGGGGGGCGGGGAGCTGTTTTTT.

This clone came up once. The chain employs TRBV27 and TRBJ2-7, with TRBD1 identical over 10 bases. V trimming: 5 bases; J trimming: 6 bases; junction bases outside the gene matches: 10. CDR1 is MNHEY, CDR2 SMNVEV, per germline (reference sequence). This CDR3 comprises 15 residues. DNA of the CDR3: TGTGCCAGCAGTCTCCTAGGGACAGGGGAGGGCGAGCAGTACTTC. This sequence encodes CASSLLGTGEGEQYF.

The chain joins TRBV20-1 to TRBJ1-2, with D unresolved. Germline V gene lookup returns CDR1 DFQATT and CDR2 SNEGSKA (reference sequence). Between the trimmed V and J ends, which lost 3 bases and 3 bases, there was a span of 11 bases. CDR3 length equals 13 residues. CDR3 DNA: TGCAGTGCTAGTTCCGGGAAGGACTATGGCTACACCTTC. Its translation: CSASSGKDYGYTF.

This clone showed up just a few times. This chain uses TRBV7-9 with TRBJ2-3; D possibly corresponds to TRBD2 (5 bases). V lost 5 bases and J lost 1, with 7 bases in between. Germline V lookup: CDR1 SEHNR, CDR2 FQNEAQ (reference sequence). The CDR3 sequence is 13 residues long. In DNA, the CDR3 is TGTGCCAGCAGCGAGGGTGGCACAGATACGCAGTATTTT. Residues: CASSEGGTDTQYF.

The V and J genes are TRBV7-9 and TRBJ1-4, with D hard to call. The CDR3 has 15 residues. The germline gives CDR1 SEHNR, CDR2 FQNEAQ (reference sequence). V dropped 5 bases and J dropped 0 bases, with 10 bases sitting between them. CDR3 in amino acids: CASSGDGATNEKLFF. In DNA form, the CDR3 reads TGTGCCAGCAGCGGAGACGGTGCAACTAATGAAAAACTGTTTTTT.

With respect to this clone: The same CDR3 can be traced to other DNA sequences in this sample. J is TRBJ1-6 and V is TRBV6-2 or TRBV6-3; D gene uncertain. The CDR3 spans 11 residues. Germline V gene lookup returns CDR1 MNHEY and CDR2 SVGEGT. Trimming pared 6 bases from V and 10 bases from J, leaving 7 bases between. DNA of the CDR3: TGTGCCAGCAGCAGTAGCTCACCCCTCCACTTT. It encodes CASSSSSPLHF.